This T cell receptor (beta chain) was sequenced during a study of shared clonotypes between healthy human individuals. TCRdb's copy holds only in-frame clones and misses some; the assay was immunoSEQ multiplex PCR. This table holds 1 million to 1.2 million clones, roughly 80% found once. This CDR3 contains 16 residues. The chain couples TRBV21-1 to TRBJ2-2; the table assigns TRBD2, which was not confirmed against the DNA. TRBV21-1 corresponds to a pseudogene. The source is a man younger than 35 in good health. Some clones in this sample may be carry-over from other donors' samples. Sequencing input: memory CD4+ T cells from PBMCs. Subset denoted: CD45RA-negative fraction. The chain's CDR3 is CASSKGPSGSDGELFF. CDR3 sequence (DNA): TGTGCCAGCAGCAAAGGGCCTAGCGGGAGTGACGGGGAGCTGTTTTTT.